This entry lists 17 T cell receptor beta chains sequenced from one sample in a study of T cells expressing NK-cell markers (dated by TCRdb to the early 2020s). Library creation used 5' RACE. The instrument was an Illumina HiSeq 2000. TCRdb reprocessed the raw reads; every CDR3 protein sequence is a single record, and DNA is not supplied. This sample's table contains about 460,000 distinct CDR3 sequences. The ten largest clones represent under 1.5% of the sample. The sequenced material came from blood T cells: a sorted CD56 or NKG2C T cell subset, CD4+ or CD8+ T cells, or bulk PBMC T cells (not recorded which). The receptors derive from a woman between 45 and 65 years old in good health. Donor details come from another sample of the same person, matched by shared clones.

The rearrangement links TRBV5-4 to TRBJ2-3; TCRdb names TRBD1, which stays unverified in the absence of DNA. The CDR3 has 15 amino acids. Germline V gene lookup returns CDR1 SGHNT and CDR2 YYREEE (reference sequence). The CDR3 loop is CASSPLLTGTDTQYF.

The V call is TRBV24-1, the J call TRBJ2-2; TCRdb's D call, TRBD1, is unchecked because there is no DNA. The CDR3 covers 13 residues. The germline gives CDR1 KGHDR, CDR2 SFDVKD. The CDR3 spells CATGLEGRRELFF.

J is TRBJ2-1 and V is TRBV5-1; TCRdb designates TRBD2, a call that cannot be tested without DNA. The CDR3 totals 16 residues. Germline assignment: CDR1 SGHRS and CDR2 YFSETQ. The CDR3 sequence is CASSFGGPSSYNEQFF.

This chain's CDR3 is CASSQQGLDTGELFF. The V and J genes are TRBV5-1 and TRBJ2-2; the TCRdb D gene call, TRBD1, has no DNA to confirm it. From germline, CDR1 is SGHRS and CDR2 YFSETQ. There are 15 residues in the CDR3.

The genes are TRBV5-1 and TRBJ2-2; with no DNA, the TCRdb D assignment of TRBD1 cannot be verified. This CDR3 region has 15 residues. Germline V gene lookup returns CDR1 SGHRS and CDR2 YFSETQ. The CDR3 sequence: CASRSGLATAGELFF.

The CDR3 spells CSAKQDFYGYTF. The V call is TRBV20-1, the J call TRBJ1-2; TCRdb designates TRBD1, a call that cannot be tested without DNA. The V gene's germline CDR1 is DFQATT and CDR2 SNEGSKA (reference sequence). The CDR3 loop spans 12 amino acids.

V usage is TRBV12-5 and J usage is TRBJ2-3; TCRdb designates TRBD1, a call that cannot be tested without DNA. Germline values: CDR1 LGHNT, CDR2 FRNRAP. The CDR3 runs to 14 residues. This chain's CDR3 is CASGLGQGQGTQYF.

The chain recombines TRBV2 with TRBJ1-2; TCRdb proposes TRBD1, but this gene call is untestable without DNA. The CDR3 contains 14 residues. Per the germline V gene, CDR1 is SNHLY and CDR2 is FYNNEI. This CDR3 is CASIRDVSNYGYTF.

J is TRBJ2-7 and V is TRBV10-3; TCRdb returns TRBD1, unconfirmable since there is no DNA. CDR3 length equals 12 residues. CDR1 is ENHRY, CDR2 SYGVKD, per germline. The CDR3 loop reads CAIWDGGSQQYF.

V is TRBV15 and J is TRBJ1-4; TCRdb lists TRBD1, though no DNA is available to test this call. Per germline, CDR1 LNHNV and CDR2 YYDKDF (reference sequence). The CDR3 has 14 residues. The CDR3 loop is CATSGGGTNEKLFF.

This chain links TRBV4-1 with TRBJ2-7; the TRBD1 assignment by TCRdb is unverifiable without DNA. The V gene's germline CDR1 is MGHRA and CDR2 YSYEKL. This CDR3 is built from 15 residues. CDR3 residues: CASSQGGQEVYEQYF.

This chain links TRBV24-1 with TRBJ2-3; the D call from TCRdb, TRBD1, cannot be confirmed without DNA. This CDR3 is built from 14 residues. Germline CDR1 reads KGHDR; CDR2 reads SFDVKD. The CDR3 is CATSRGRGADTQYF.

The chain carries TRBV5-1 and TRBJ1-5; TCRdb reports TRBD1, a call that lacks DNA to check it against. CDR1 SGHRS and CDR2 YFSETQ come from the germline V gene. The CDR3 has 14 amino acids. CDR3 amino acids: CASSPDRVDQPQHF.

The chain employs TRBV5-1 and TRBJ2-1. The length of the CDR3 is 14 residues. Germline lookup yields CDR1 SGHRS and CDR2 YFSETQ. The CDR3 loop reads CASRAWEARNEQFF.

The chain joins TRBV7-9 to TRBJ2-5; TCRdb lists TRBD1, though no DNA is available to test this call. Germline-derived CDR1 and CDR2 are SEHNR and FQNEAQ (reference sequence). The CDR3 runs 17 residues. The CDR3 loop reads CASSLALTAGYQETQYF.

The gene calls are TRBV10-3 and TRBJ2-3; checking the TCRdb D call of TRBD2 is not possible without DNA. The CDR3 covers 17 residues. The germline gives CDR1 ENHRY, CDR2 SYGVKD. CDR3 residues: CAISWTSGRAGTDTQYF.

The chain links TRBV25-1 to TRBJ2-5. CDR1 and CDR2 from the germline V gene are MGHDK and SYGVNS. This CDR3 contains 14 residues. CDR3: CASSEGRRRETQYF.